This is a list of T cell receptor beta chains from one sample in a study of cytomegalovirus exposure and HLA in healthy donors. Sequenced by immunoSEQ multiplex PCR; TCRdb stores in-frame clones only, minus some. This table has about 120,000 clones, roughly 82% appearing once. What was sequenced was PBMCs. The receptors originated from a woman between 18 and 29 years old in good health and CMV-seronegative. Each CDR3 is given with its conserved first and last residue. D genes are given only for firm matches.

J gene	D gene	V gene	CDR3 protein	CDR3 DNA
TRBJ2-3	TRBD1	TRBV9	CASSDTTGPSDTQYF	TGTGCCAGCAGCGATACGACAGGGCCTTCAGATACGCAGTATTTT
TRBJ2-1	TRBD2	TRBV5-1	CASSSGLAGGAYNEQFF	TGCGCCAGCAGCTCGGGACTAGCGGGAGGAGCCTACAATGAGCAGTTCTTC
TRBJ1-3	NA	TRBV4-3	CASSQDPGPISGNTIYF	TGCGCCAGCAGCCAAGATCCAGGGCCCATATCTGGAAACACCATATATTTT
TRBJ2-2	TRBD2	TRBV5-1	CASSSGLAGAGELFF	TGCGCCAGCAGCTCGGGACTAGCGGGAGCCGGGGAGCTGTTTTTT
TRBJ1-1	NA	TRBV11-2	CASSLGWSSEAFF	TGTGCCAGCAGCTTAGGATGGAGCTCTGAAGCTTTCTTT
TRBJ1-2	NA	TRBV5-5	CASSLSSIYGYTF	TGTGCCAGCAGCTTGTCGAGTATCTATGGCTACACCTTC
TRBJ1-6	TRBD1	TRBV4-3	CASSQGLKQGYNSPLHF	TGCGCCAGCAGCCAAGGGTTAAAACAGGGGTATAATTCACCCCTCCACTTT
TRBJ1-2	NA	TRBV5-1	CASSPRAGALAHGYTF	TGCGCCAGCAGCCCGCGGGCAGGGGCCCTAGCACATGGCTACACCTTC
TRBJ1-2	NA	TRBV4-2	CASSLRGPGSGGYTF	TGTGCCAGCAGCCTACGAGGTCCGGGGTCGGGCGGCTACACCTTC
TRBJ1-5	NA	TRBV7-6	CASSFRSSPQHF	TGTGCCAGCAGCTTCCGGTCCTCGCCCCAGCATTTT
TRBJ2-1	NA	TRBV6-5	CASSRRDQKFF	TGTGCCAGCTCCCGCCGGGATCAGAAGTTCTTC
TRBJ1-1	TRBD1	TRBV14	CASSTRTGREAFF	TGTGCCAGCAGCACCCGGACAGGGAGGGAAGCTTTCTTT
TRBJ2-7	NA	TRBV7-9	CASSFLSDEQYF	TGTGCCAGCAGCTTTCTCTCGGACGAGCAGTACTTC
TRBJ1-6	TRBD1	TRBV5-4	CASSRRDRGPSPLHF	TGTGCCAGCAGCCGGCGGGACAGGGGACCTTCACCCCTCCACTTT
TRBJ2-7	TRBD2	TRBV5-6	CASSFPGLAGGPYEQYF	TGTGCCAGCAGCTTCCCGGGACTAGCGGGAGGACCTTACGAGCAGTACTTC
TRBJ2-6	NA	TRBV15	CATSREGGTSSGANGLTF	TGTGCCACCAGCAGAGAAGGCGGCACCAGCTCTGGGGCCAACGGCCTGACTTTC
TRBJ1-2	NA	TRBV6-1	CASSSQGTNYGYTF	TGTGCCAGCAGTTCACAGGGAACTAACTATGGCTACACCTTC
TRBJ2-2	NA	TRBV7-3	CASSQPQGTGELFF	TGTGCCAGCAGCCAACCCCAGGGGACCGGGGAGCTGTTTTTT
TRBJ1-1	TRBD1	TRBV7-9	CASSPRQGLGAFF	TGTGCCAGCAGCCCCAGACAGGGCTTGGGAGCTTTCTTT
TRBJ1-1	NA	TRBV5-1	CASSLERVKAEAFF	TGCGCCAGCAGCTTAGAACGGGTTAAGGCTGAAGCTTTCTTT